A single sample gave rise to the 18 T cell receptor beta chains below, sequenced in a study of blood T cell repertoires in COVID-19. Sequencing was performed with immunoSEQ multiplex PCR; in TCRdb, only in-frame clones are kept and a portion is missing. Here the sample spans 250,000 to 350,000 clones, about 89% being singletons. Sequenced: peripheral blood. The receptors stem from a woman aged 40 to 49 who had recovered from COVID-19.

The V and J genes are TRBV2 and TRBJ1-3; D is undetermined. The CDR3 consists of 16 residues. Germline CDR1 and CDR2: SNHLY and FYNNEI. The V end lost 4 bases, the J end lost 0 bases, and 13 bases lay between the germline ends. This chain's CDR3 is CASSVETVSSGNTIYF. The CDR3 DNA sequence: TGTGCCAGCAGTGTTGAAACAGTCAGCTCTGGAAACACCATATATTTT.

V is TRBV10-3 and J is TRBJ2-7; possibly TRBD2 for D (5 bases). V was clipped by 6 bases and J by 2 bases, with 11 bases between them. The length of the CDR3 is 13 residues. Germline V CDR1 and CDR2: ENHRY, SYGVKD. The CDR3 protein is CAIREEEPYEQYF. The CDR3, as DNA: TGTGCCATCAGAGAGGAGGAACCCTACGAGCAGTACTTC.

The V and J genes are TRBV28 and TRBJ1-2; 10 bases are shared with TRBD1. CDR3 length equals 14 residues. V lost 5 bases to trimming and J lost 4 bases; unmatched junction nucleotides: 4. The germline V gene has CDR1 MDHEN and CDR2 SYDVKM. CDR3 in amino acids: CASSKGTGVYGYTF. The CDR3 DNA sequence: TGTGCCAGCAGTAAAGGGACAGGGGTCTATGGCTACACCTTC.

The chain carries TRBV6-5 and TRBJ1-2; no clear D gene. The CDR3 covers 12 residues. V lost 8 bases, J lost 6 bases, and 13 bases lay in between. Germline lookup yields CDR1 MNHEY and CDR2 SVGAGI. Written as DNA, the CDR3 is TGTGCCAGCGCTACGGCGGAAAATGGCTACACCTTC. Its protein is CASATAENGYTF.

The gene calls are TRBV7-2 and TRBJ2-7; 10 nucleotides match TRBD2. CDR1 is SGHTA and CDR2 is FQGNSA in the germline V gene. With V trimmed by 3 bases and J by 3 bases, 5 bases remained unmatched. This CDR3 contains 15 residues. The CDR3, as DNA: TGTGCCAGCAGCTTCCGGCTAGCGGGAGTCTACGAGCAGTACTTC. Residues: CASSFRLAGVYEQYF. Complete variable domain (other parts from reference TRBV7-2 and TRBJ2-7): GAGVSQSPSNKVTEKGKDVELRCDPISGHTALYWYRQSLGQGLEFLIYFQGNSAPDKSGLPSDRFSAERTGGSVSTLTIQRTQQEDSAVYLCASSFRLAGVYEQYFGPGTRLTVT.

This clone showed up just a few times. The V and J genes are TRBV6-5 and TRBJ1-2; D unresolved. The CDR3 loop spans 11 amino acids. The germline CDR1 and CDR2 sequences are MNHEY and SVGAGI. Trimming left V 6 bases short and J 13 bases short, with 15 bases between. CDR3 in amino acids: CASSNPTILTF. The CDR3 DNA reads as TGTGCCAGCAGCAACCCGACAATCCTCACCTTC.

This chain joins TRBV20-1 and TRBJ1-5; no reliable D call. V lost 3 bases, J lost 3 bases, and 9 bases lay in between. Germline assignment: CDR1 DFQATT and CDR2 SNEGSKA (reference sequence). CDR3 length equals 13 residues. CDR3 in DNA: TGCAGTGCTAGTCGAACAGACAATCAGCCCCAGCATTTT. Translation gives CSASRTDNQPQHF.

The rearrangement links TRBV7-8 to TRBJ2-3; TRBD2 aligns across 10 bases. With 4 bases clipped from V and 6 bases from J, the junction kept 10 bases outside the gene matches. Germline CDR1 is SGHVS and CDR2 is FQNEAQ. This CDR3 is 16 amino acids long. The CDR3 region is CASSSSPLAGTDTQYF. The DNA of the CDR3 is TGTGCCAGCAGCTCTAGCCCACTAGCGGGAACGGATACGCAGTATTTT.

CDR3 bases: TGTGCCAGCAGCCCCCCAGCGGTGGAGGGCAACGAGCAGTACTTC. Its protein is CASSPPAVEGNEQYF. This chain connects TRBV7-9 to TRBJ2-7; weak D call: TRBD2 (6 bases). CDR3 size: 15 residues. In germline, CDR1 is SEHNR, CDR2 FQNEAQ (reference sequence). V gave up 5 bases and J gave up 5 bases, with 19 bases separating them.

This rearrangement joins TRBV18 to TRBJ2-7; D remains ambiguous. Per the germline V gene, CDR1 is KGHSH and CDR2 is LQKENI. The CDR3 covers 14 residues. Trimming took off 0 bases at V and 7 bases at J, with 13 bases between the two ends. The CDR3 protein is CASSPPSQVWEQYF. In nucleotides, the CDR3 is TGTGCCAGCTCACCACCATCGCAGGTTTGGGAGCAGTACTTC.

The chain links TRBV12-3 or TRBV12-4 to TRBJ2-5; possible D gene TRBD1, 5 bases. The germline V and J ends were trimmed by 5 bases and 2 bases, with 9 bases remaining between them. The CDR3 is 13 residues long. DNA for the CDR3: TGTGCCAGCAGTACCGACAGTCAAGAGACCCAGTACTTC. This sequence encodes CASSTDSQETQYF.

This chain links TRBV14 with TRBJ2-2, with 7 bases fitting TRBD2. The CDR3 is 17 residues long. V shed 4 bases, J shed 2 bases, and the junction held 10 bases outside the gene matches. CDR1 is SGHDN and CDR2 is FVKESK in the germline V gene. CDR3 protein: CASSPIQLAANTGELFF. The CDR3 nucleotides are TGTGCCAGCAGCCCTATCCAGCTAGCGGCCAACACCGGGGAGCTGTTTTTT.

V is TRBV4-1 and J is TRBJ2-3; D perhaps matches TRBD2 (5 bases). V was shortened by 1 base and J by 1 base, with 6 bases between the two germline ends. Germline loops: CDR1 MGHRA, CDR2 YSYEKL. The CDR3 spans 14 residues. CDR3 residues: CASSQGAGTDTQYF. The DNA for the CDR3 is TGCGCCAGCAGCCAAGGAGCGGGCACAGATACGCAGTATTTT.

The rearrangement links TRBV30 to TRBJ2-7; TRBD2 matches at 13 bases. The CDR3 contains 14 residues. After removal of 6 bases from V and 2 bases from J, the junction contained 4 bases not matched to a gene. The germline gives CDR1 GTSNPN, CDR2 SVGIG (reference sequence). The CDR3 coding sequence is TGTGCCTGTGGGACTAGCGGGGCCACCTACGAGCAGTACTTC. Translation: CACGTSGATYEQYF.

The V gene is TRBV7-8, the J gene TRBJ2-3; a weak D match, TRBD1 (6 bases). The V end lost 4 bases, the J end lost 5 bases, and 16 bases lay between the germline ends. CDR3 size: 15 residues. Germline values: CDR1 SGHVS, CDR2 FQNEAQ. CDR3 in DNA: TGTGCCAGCAGCTGGTCGACTACAGGGTTAGATACGCAGTATTTT. Translated: CASSWSTTGLDTQYF.

In its sample, this clone was seen once. The chain has TRBV3-1 (or the pseudogene TRBV3-2) and TRBJ2-3, with 14 positions matching TRBD2. The CDR3 covers 16 residues. Germline CDR1 reads LGHDT; CDR2 reads YNNKEL (reference sequence). V was pared by 3 bases and J by 4 bases, with 3 bases of the junction left unmatched. The CDR3 sequence: CASSQGLAGESDTQYF. CDR3 nucleotide sequence: TGTGCCAGCAGCCAGGGACTAGCGGGAGAATCAGATACGCAGTATTTT.

On this clone itself: Other DNA sequences in this sample translate to the same CDR3. The chain recombines TRBV18 with TRBJ1-1, with a weak D call TRBD1 (5 bases). CDR1 is KGHSH, CDR2 LQKENI, per germline. This CDR3 spans 13 amino acids. Trimming took 1 base from V and 4 from J, leaving 7 bases between them. In DNA form, the CDR3 reads TGTGCCAGCTCACCACGGGGGGGCACTGAAGCTTTCTTT. Translating it yields CASSPRGGTEAFF.

The chain joins TRBV5-1 to TRBJ2-1; 7 nucleotides align to TRBD1. The CDR3 runs 15 residues. Germline loops: CDR1 SGHRS, CDR2 YFSETQ. V shed 4 bases, J shed 4 bases, and the junction held 8 bases outside the gene matches. The CDR3 coding sequence is TGCGCCAGCAGCCAACAGGGGCGCCAATACAATGAGCAGTTCTTC. Translation gives CASSQQGRQYNEQFF. The full variable domain, rest sourced from reference TRBV5-1 and TRBJ2-1, is KAGVTQTPRYLIKTRGQQVTLSCSPISGHRSVSWYQQTPGQGLQFLFEYFSETQRNKGNFPGRFSGRQFSNSRSEMNVSTLELGDSALYLCASSQQGRQYNEQFFGPGTRLTVL.